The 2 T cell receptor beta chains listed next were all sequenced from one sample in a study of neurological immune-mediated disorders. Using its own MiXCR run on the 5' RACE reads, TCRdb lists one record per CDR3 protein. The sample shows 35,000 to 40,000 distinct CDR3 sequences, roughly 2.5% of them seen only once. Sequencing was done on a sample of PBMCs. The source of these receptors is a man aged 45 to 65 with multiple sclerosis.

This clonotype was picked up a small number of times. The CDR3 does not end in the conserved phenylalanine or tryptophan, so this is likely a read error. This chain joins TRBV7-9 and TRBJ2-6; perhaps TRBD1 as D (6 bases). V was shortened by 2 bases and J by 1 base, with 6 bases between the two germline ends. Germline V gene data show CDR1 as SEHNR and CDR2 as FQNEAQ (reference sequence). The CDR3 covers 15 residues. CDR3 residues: CASSLTGSGANVLTI. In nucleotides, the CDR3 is TGTGCCAGCAGCTTAACAGGGTCTGGGGCCAACGTCCTGACTATC.

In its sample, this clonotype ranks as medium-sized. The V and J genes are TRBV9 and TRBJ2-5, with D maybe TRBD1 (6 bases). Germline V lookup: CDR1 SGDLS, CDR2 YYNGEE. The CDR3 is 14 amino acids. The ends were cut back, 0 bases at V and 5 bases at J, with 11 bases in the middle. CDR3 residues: CASSVASGDETQYF. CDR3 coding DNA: TGTGCCAGCAGCGTAGCTTCAGGGGATGAGACCCAGTACTTC.